This TCR beta chain comes out of a study of PD-L1 blockade in urothelial cancer. Background on the study: Treatment start was followed by blood analysis at 3 weeks (second dose) and again at 6 weeks.

Study-level results: Blood TCR clonality below the median before treatment was a predictor of better survival. Durable-benefit patients expanded tumor-associated blood clones more at 3 weeks.

Each PCR had synthetic TCR analog templates added to it as a spike-in. Sequencing was performed with immunoSEQ multiplex PCR; in TCRdb, only in-frame clones are kept and a portion is missing. The sample yields 70,000 to 100,000 clones, over 80% seen once. Indicated time point: pretreatment peripheral blood. As regards this clone: Its target is unknown.

This CDR3 is built from 14 residues. CDR1 and CDR2 (germline): SGHRS, YFSETQ. V was clipped by 4 bases and J by 5 bases; unmatched bases: 2. Sequencing was performed on PBMCs, taken around atezolizumab (anti-PD-L1) treatment. V gene TRBV5-1 combines with J gene TRBJ2-3; TRBD2 agrees at 12 bases. The source of this sequence is a man in his 60s with urothelial cancer. The CDR3 bases are TGCGCCAGCAGCCCGGGACTAGCGGGAGATACGCAGTATTTT. Protein: CASSPGLAGDTQYF.